The next 2 T cell receptor beta chains were all read from a single sample in a study of shared clonotypes between healthy human individuals. Measured with immunoSEQ multiplex PCR; TCRdb has only the in-frame clones, and not every one. Counted here are over a million clones, 95% to 97% occurring once; the ten biggest clones make up 1.2%. The specimen sequenced was naive CD4+ T cells sorted from blood. Subset reported: CD45RA+ positively selected. The receptors were sampled from a young man in good health.

This clone is a singleton in its sample. The gene calls are TRBV7-6 and TRBJ1-2; D call uncertain. With 1 base removed from V and 1 base from J, the gap between germline ends came to 7 bases. The germline CDR1 and CDR2 sequences are SGHVS and FNYEAQ. The CDR3 runs to 14 residues. The CDR3 protein is CASSLDRNNYGYTF. CDR3 bases: TGTGCCAGCAGCTTAGATCGGAATAACTATGGCTACACCTTC. Filled out from reference TRBV7-6 and TRBJ1-2, the complete variable domain reads GAGVSQSPRYKVTKRGQDVALRCDPISGHVSLYWYRQALGQGPEFLTYFNYEAQQDKSGLPNDRFSAERPEGSISTLTIQRTEQRDSAMYRCASSLDRNNYGYTFGSGTRLTVV.

The rearrangement links TRBV18 to TRBJ1-3, with D maybe TRBD1 (6 bases). Trimming removed 1 base from V and 0 bases from J, with 10 bases in between. Looked up from germline, CDR1 is KGHSH and CDR2 is LQKENI. The CDR3 is 16 residues long. Here the CDR3 reads CASSPLQGTSGNTIYF. The CDR3 DNA reads as TGTGCCAGCTCACCACTCCAGGGGACCTCTGGAAACACCATATATTTT.